The clone carrying this TCR beta chain came up once. These data originate in a study of shared T cell receptors in the human thymus. TCRdb's copy holds only in-frame clones and misses some; the assay was immunoSEQ multiplex PCR. The sample includes hundreds of thousands of clones, 70% to 90% of them seen just once. From germline, CDR1 is GTSNPN and CDR2 SVGIG (reference sequence). The CDR3 contains 15 residues. V lost 0 bases and J lost 1; bases outside the gene matches: 5. The same specimen was also included in a second study, on human thymus T cells. That report notes: Biased V and J segment usage appeared in thymus and peripheral blood.

The chain recombines TRBV30 with TRBJ2-7; 8 bases map to TRBD2. This TCR derives from a boy in the first two years of life with a congenital heart defect. The sample comprised thymocytes. The CDR3 sequence is CAWSVRLAGSYEQYF. The CDR3, as DNA: TGTGCCTGGAGTGTACGGCTAGCGGGTTCCTACGAGCAGTACTTC. Using reference TRBV30 and TRBJ2-7 for the parts outside the CDR3, the full variable domain is SQTIHQWPATLVQPVGSPLSLECTVEGTSNPNLYWYRQAAGRGLQLLFYSVGIGQISSEVPQNLSASRPQDRQFILSSKKLLLSDSGFYLCAWSVRLAGSYEQYFGPGTRLTVT.